Here is one TCR beta chain with its context. Donors included only healthy HIV-negative adults lacking recent acute infections or vaccinations. Splitting of CD4+ cells produced CD45RA+ naive and CD45RA-negative memory subsets. This CDR3 has 13 residues. Germline lookup yields CDR1 MDHEN and CDR2 SYDVKM. The ends were cut back, 9 bases at V and 3 bases at J, with 15 bases in the middle. This entry comes from a study of shared clonotypes between healthy human individuals. In the sorted-subset replicate PCRs, approximately 200 ng DNA, 30,000 or so T cell genomes, was used. Assay used: immunoSEQ multiplex PCR; TCRdb lists only in-frame clones, some missing. The data hold roughly 1,000,000 clones, with around 82% observed a single time.

The sequence came from a man between 18 and 35 years old in good health. Some clones in this sample may be carry-over from other donors' samples. The chain uses TRBV28 and TRBJ2-7; maybe TRBD2 (6 bases). The sequenced sample consisted of memory CD4+ T cells from PBMCs. Subset given: CD45RA-negative fraction. The CDR3 loop reads CASSPRDRYEQYF. CDR3 sequence (DNA): TGTGCCAGTTCCCCGCGGGACCGCTACGAGCAGTACTTC.